A selection of T cell receptor beta chains follows, all from one sample in a study of molecular identifiers for immune sequencing clone quantification. TCRdb passed the PCR reads through MiXCR, listing each CDR3 protein once. The repertoire holds 300,000 to 400,000 distinct CDR3 sequences, with 24% as singletons. Sequencing was carried out using naive CD8+ T cells from blood, with Jurkat cell RNA spiked in. Every receptor here comes from a human donor in good health. Some libraries in this study had Jurkat cell RNA spiked in. Both conserved end residues are part of each CDR3. D genes are given only for firm matches. A row's size may be missing; if present it is once, few, many or a size class.

CDR3 DNA | CDR3 protein | D gene | V gene | clone size | J gene
TGTGCCAGCAGATTGACAGGGGCCCCCTACGAGCAGTACTTC | CASRLTGAPYEQYF | TRBD1 | TRBV27 | few | TRBJ2-7
TGTGCCAGCAGCTCCTTCGGTAATGAGCAGTTCTTC | CASSSFGNEQFF | NA | TRBV7-9 | many | TRBJ2-1
TGTGCCAGCACGCCCCTGGCTAATCAGCCCCAGCATTTT | CASTPLANQPQHF | NA | TRBV12-3/TRBV12-4 | few | TRBJ1-5
TGTGCCAGCAGCTTAGCGTTGGACAGCCCGAACACTGAAGCTTTCTTT | CASSLALDSPNTEAFF | NA | TRBV13 | NA | TRBJ1-1
TGTGCCAGCAGTTACTCGAACCCCGCGGCAGATACGCAGTATTTT | CASSYSNPAADTQYF | NA | TRBV6-2/TRBV6-3 | NA | TRBJ2-3
TGTGCCAGCAGCCAAGATTATCTGGGTGAAGCTTTCTTT | CASSQDYLGEAFF | NA | TRBV4-2 | many | TRBJ1-1
TGTGCCAGCAGTTTGGATCCAAATACGCAGTATTTT | CASSLDPNTQYF | NA | TRBV28 | many | TRBJ2-3
TGTGCCAGCGGAGGGGTTGTCCGGCGCACAGATACGCAGTATTTT | CASGGVVRRTDTQYF | NA | TRBV27 | NA | TRBJ2-3
TGTGCCAGCTCGGCCGGGACTGGCTACGATACGCAGTATTTT | CASSAGTGYDTQYF | NA | TRBV5-8 | many | TRBJ2-3
TGTGCCAGCAGTGAATTTCAAGGGCTCGCAGATACGCAGTATTTT | CASSEFQGLADTQYF | NA | TRBV2 | many | TRBJ2-3
TGTGCCAGCAGTTTCCCCCGGGACGGGCTGAACACTGAAGCTTTCTTT | CASSFPRDGLNTEAFF | NA | TRBV28 | NA | TRBJ1-1
TGCAGTGCGAGCGAGGGCACTTTCGAGCAGTACTTC | CSASEGTFEQYF | NA | TRBV20-1 | NA | TRBJ2-7
TGTGCCAGCAGTTTTCGACAGGGGAGCGAGCAGTACTTC | CASSFRQGSEQYF | TRBD1 | TRBV28 | NA | TRBJ2-7
TGTGCCAGCAGCAACTCAGGGAAGGGTCTTGGCTACACCTTC | CASSNSGKGLGYTF | NA | TRBV7-2 | few | TRBJ1-2
TGTGCCAGCAGTTATGGGTACAGAAACAATGAGCAGTTCTTC | CASSYGYRNNEQFF | NA | TRBV6-5 | NA | TRBJ2-1
TGTGCCAGCAGCTCAGGGACAGGGACGGGACTAGCGGGGTCGAGGCAGTTCTTC | CASSSGTGTGLAGSRQFF | TRBD2 | TRBV7-9 | NA | TRBJ2-1
TGTGCCAGCAGCCCCGACAACTCTGAAGCTTTCTTT | CASSPDNSEAFF | NA | TRBV7-9 | NA | TRBJ1-1
TGCAGCGTTTGCCGCTGCGGGCTGTACGAGCAGTACTTC | CSVCRCGLYEQYF | NA | TRBV29-1 | NA | TRBJ2-7
TGTGCCAGCAAGCAGCATTCGGGGCGCGGCACTGAAGCTTTCTTT | CASKQHSGRGTEAFF | NA | TRBV11-2 | few | TRBJ1-1
TGTGCCAGCAGCCAAACTAGGGGTTTGACAACTAATGAAAAACTGTTTTTT | CASSQTRGLTTNEKLFF | NA | TRBV7-6 | few | TRBJ1-4
TGTGCCAGCAGTGAATGGACTAGCGGGGAAGAGACCCAGTACTTC | CASSEWTSGEETQYF | TRBD2 | TRBV2 | few | TRBJ2-5
TGCAGCCTAGGATCAATAACGGAACAAGAGACCCAGTACTTC | CSLGSITEQETQYF | NA | TRBV29-1 | NA | TRBJ2-5
TGTGCCAGCAGCTTAGAAGAATGGGGGTTTGAAGCTTTCTTT | CASSLEEWGFEAFF | NA | TRBV7-6 | many | TRBJ1-1
TGTGCCAGCAGTTTAAGACAGTATTATAGCAATCAGCCCCAGCATTTT | CASSLRQYYSNQPQHF | NA | TRBV28 | few | TRBJ1-5
TGTGCCAGCAGCACCGGGACAGGGGGTTTGTACGAGCAGTACTTC | CASSTGTGGLYEQYF | TRBD1 | TRBV7-9 | many | TRBJ2-7
TGCAGCGATGACATACAGGGACTGAACACTGAAGCTTTCTTT | CSDDIQGLNTEAFF | NA | TRBV29-1 | many | TRBJ1-1
TGTGCCAGCAGCCTTTCCGGGACATGGCCCTACGAGCAGTACTTC | CASSLSGTWPYEQYF | NA | TRBV14 | many | TRBJ2-7
TGTGCCAGCAGTTTCGGGGGATTCACAGATACGCAGTATTTT | CASSFGGFTDTQYF | NA | TRBV27 | many | TRBJ2-3
TGTGCCAGCAGTTTACCCCCTCCATACAATGAGCAGTTCTTC | CASSLPPPYNEQFF | NA | TRBV27 | many | TRBJ2-1
TGCAGCGTTTGGGGGGGGGGAATACTCACCACTGAAGCTTTCTTT | CSVWGGGILTTEAFF | NA | TRBV29-1 | few | TRBJ1-1
TGCGCCAGCAACCAAGAACGAGGGCTTAATGAAAAACTGTTTTTT | CASNQERGLNEKLFF | NA | TRBV4-1 | NA | TRBJ1-4
TGCACCAACAGACGGATGTGGAGCTCCTACGAGCAGTACTTC | CTNRRMWSSYEQYF | NA | TRBV5-1 | NA | TRBJ2-7
TGCGCCAGCAGCCCCCATCCGTATGTAGAGACCCAGTACTTC | CASSPHPYVETQYF | NA | TRBV4-1 | many | TRBJ2-5
TGTGCCAGCAGCTTTAGCGGGTCTGAGACAGATACGCAGTATTTT | CASSFSGSETDTQYF | TRBD2 | TRBV7-6 | few | TRBJ2-3
TGTGCCAGCAGCCCGCTAAGGGGCTACACAGATACGCAGTATTTT | CASSPLRGYTDTQYF | NA | TRBV7-8 | many | TRBJ2-3
TGTGCCAGCAGCACCGTAGCGGGGTGGGCAGATACGCAGTATTTT | CASSTVAGWADTQYF | TRBD2 | TRBV7-2 | many | TRBJ2-3
TGTGCCAGCAGCGTGACCAGGGTCGAGCAGTACTTC | CASSVTRVEQYF | NA | TRBV5-6 | many | TRBJ2-7
TGTGCCAGCAGTTACTCGGCCAGTAAGCCCCAGCATTTT | CASSYSASKPQHF | NA | TRBV6-5 | NA | TRBJ1-5
TGTGCCACCAGCAGAGATTTGTGGCGGGGAAACGAAGAGACCCAGTACTTC | CATSRDLWRGNEETQYF | NA | TRBV15 | NA | TRBJ2-5
TGTGCCAGCAGCCCCATCCCCCCGGCCGGGGAGCTGTTTTTT | CASSPIPPAGELFF | NA | TRBV9 | many | TRBJ2-2
TGTGCCAGCAGTTTAGCCCGGGAGCTCGATACGCAGTATTTT | CASSLARELDTQYF | NA | TRBV12-3/TRBV12-4 | many | TRBJ2-3
TGTGCCAGCAGTTATTCTTTCGCTTTTGAGCAGTACTTC | CASSYSFAFEQYF | NA | TRBV6-5 | few | TRBJ2-7
TGTGCCAGCAGTTTCGTACAAGGACCCCAGCATTTT | CASSFVQGPQHF | NA | TRBV28 | many | TRBJ1-5
TGTGCCAGCAGCTTAGGGGGTACAGGCTCTGGGGCCAACGTCCTGCCTTTC | CASSLGGTGSGANVLPF | NA | TRBV11-2 | NA | TRBJ2-6
TGTGCCACCAGCAGAGATACAGATACGCAGTATTTT | CATSRDTDTQYF | NA | TRBV15 | many | TRBJ2-3
TGTGCCAGTAGTATCGGATGGACTGGGGCCAACGTCCTGACTTTC | CASSIGWTGANVLTF | NA | TRBV19 | many | TRBJ2-6
TGTGCCAGCAGTTACTCGATTCGGGATACGCAGTATTTT | CASSYSIRDTQYF | NA | TRBV6-2/TRBV6-3 | NA | TRBJ2-3
TGTGCCAGCAGCTGGACAGTGAACACTGAAGCTTTCTTT | CASSWTVNTEAFF | NA | TRBV5-6 | many | TRBJ1-1
TGTGCCAGCAGCCACCATCTTGGGCTCGCGAACACCGGGGAGCTGTTTTTT | CASSHHLGLANTGELFF | NA | TRBV7-9 | few | TRBJ2-2
TGTGCCAGCAGTGAGTACAGGGGGTTCTCAGATACGCAGTATTTT | CASSEYRGFSDTQYF | TRBD1 | TRBV2 | many | TRBJ2-3